This T cell receptor (beta chain) was obtained from a study of blood T cell repertoires in COVID-19. The assay was immunoSEQ multiplex PCR, and TCRdb's table has in-frame clones only and misses some. The sample contains roughly 90,000 clones, around 85% of which appear only once. The CDR3 is 13 amino acids. The germline CDR1 and CDR2 sequences are LNHNV and YYDKDF (reference sequence). V shed 5 bases and J 4 bases; nucleotides not matched to a gene: 2. The rearrangement joins TRBV15 to TRBJ1-5; 7 bases map to TRBD1. The TCR sequence derives from a human donor in a cohort sampled during active COVID-19. Sequenced sample: peripheral blood. CDR3 protein: CATSVDRNQPQHF. The CDR3 DNA reads as TGTGCCACCAGCGTGGACAGGAATCAGCCCCAGCATTTT.